This TCR beta chain appears in the sequencing data of a study of T cell changes during pregnancy in multiple sclerosis. Only in-frame clones appear in the TCRdb table, and some are missing; sequencing was by immunoSEQ multiplex PCR. The repertoire holds tens of thousands of clones, with about nine tenths as singletons. Trimming cost V 3 bases and J 3 bases, with 12 bases left between them. CDR3 length: 15 amino acids. Germline V gene data show CDR1 as LNHDA and CDR2 as SQIVND (reference sequence). This TCR derives from a female donor with multiple sclerosis, enrolled in a pregnancy study. V gene TRBV19 combines with J gene TRBJ1-5; no reliable D call. The sequences come from CD8+ T cells from peripheral blood mononuclear cells, collected in the second trimester of pregnancy. CDR3 sequence reads: CASSIKNYPNQPQHF. CDR3 in DNA: TGTGCCAGTAGTATCAAAAACTACCCCAATCAGCCCCAGCATTTT.